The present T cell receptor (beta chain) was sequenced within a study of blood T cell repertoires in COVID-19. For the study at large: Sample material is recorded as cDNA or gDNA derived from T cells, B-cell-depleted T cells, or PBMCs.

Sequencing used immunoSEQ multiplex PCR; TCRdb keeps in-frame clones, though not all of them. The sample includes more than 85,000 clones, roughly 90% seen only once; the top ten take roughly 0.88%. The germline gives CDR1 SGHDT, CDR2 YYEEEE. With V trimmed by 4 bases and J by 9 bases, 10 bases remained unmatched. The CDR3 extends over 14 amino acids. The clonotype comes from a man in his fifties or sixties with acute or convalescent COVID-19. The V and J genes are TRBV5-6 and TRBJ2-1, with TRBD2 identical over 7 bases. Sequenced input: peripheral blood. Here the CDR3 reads CASSLQTSWAEQFF. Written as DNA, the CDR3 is TGTGCCAGCAGCCTACAGACTAGCTGGGCTGAGCAGTTCTTC.